This paragraph covers one T cell receptor beta chain sequence. Profiling relied on immunoSEQ multiplex PCR, and the TCRdb table lists in-frame clones only, not all of them. The table records a few hundred thousand clones, about four fifths of them present only once. These data are taken from a study of blood T cell repertoires in COVID-19. Overall study: Samples came from the United States, Italy and Spain, spanning acute and convalescent COVID-19.

V lost 5 bases and J lost 5; bases outside the gene matches: 4. The CDR3 spans 14 residues. From germline, CDR1 is MNHEY and CDR2 SMNVEV (reference sequence). The sample was peripheral blood. J is TRBJ1-1 and V is TRBV27; 11 bases match TRBD1. The receptor's source is a man aged 30-40 years who had recovered from COVID-19. CDR3 coding DNA: TGTGCCAGCAGTATCGGGACAGGGGGGACTGAAGCTTTCTTT. Its translation: CASSIGTGGTEAFF.